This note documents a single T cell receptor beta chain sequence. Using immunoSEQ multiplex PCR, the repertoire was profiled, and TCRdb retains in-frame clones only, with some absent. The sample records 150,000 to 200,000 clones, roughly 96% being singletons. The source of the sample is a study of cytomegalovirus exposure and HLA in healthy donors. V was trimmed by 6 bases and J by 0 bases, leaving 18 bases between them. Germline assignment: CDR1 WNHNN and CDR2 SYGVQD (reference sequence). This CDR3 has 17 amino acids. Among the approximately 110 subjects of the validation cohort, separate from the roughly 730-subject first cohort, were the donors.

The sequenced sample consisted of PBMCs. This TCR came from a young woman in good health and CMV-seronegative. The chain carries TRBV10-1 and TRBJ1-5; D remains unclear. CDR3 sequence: CASSALTYSNSNQPQHF. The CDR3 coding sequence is TGCGCCAGCAGCGCGCTTACCTACAGCAATAGCAATCAGCCCCAGCATTTT.